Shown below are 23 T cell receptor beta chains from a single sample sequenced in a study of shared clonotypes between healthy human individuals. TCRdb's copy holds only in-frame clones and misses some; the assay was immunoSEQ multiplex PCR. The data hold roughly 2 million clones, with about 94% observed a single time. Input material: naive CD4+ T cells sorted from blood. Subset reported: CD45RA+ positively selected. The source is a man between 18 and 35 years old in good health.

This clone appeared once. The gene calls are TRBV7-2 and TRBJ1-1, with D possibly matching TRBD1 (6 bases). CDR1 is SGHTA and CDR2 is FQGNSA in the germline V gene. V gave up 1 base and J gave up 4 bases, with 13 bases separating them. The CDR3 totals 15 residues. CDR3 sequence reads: CASSLVDRVGTEAFF. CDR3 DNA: TGTGCCAGCAGCTTAGTGGACAGAGTGGGCACTGAAGCTTTCTTT.

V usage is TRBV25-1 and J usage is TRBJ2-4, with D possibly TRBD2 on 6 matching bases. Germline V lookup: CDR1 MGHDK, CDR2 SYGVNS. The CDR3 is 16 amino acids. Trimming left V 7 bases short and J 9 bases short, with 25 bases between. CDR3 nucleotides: TGTGCCAGCACCCCGCCTAGAACCAAGAGGGAGGTCATTCAGTACTTC. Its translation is CASTPPRTKREVIQYF.

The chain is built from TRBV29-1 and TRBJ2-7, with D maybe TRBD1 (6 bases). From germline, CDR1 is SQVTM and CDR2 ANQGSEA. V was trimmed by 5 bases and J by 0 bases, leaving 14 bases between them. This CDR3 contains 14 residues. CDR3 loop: CSVIRDTSSYEQYF. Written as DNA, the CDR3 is TGCAGCGTTATCCGGGACACAAGCTCCTACGAGCAGTACTTC.

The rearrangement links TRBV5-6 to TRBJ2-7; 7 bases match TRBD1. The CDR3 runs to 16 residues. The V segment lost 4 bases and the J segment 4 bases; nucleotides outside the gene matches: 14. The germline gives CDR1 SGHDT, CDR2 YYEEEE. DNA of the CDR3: TGTGCCAGCAGCCTCTCCCCCGACAGGGTTTCGTACGAGCAGTACTTC. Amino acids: CASSLSPDRVSYEQYF.

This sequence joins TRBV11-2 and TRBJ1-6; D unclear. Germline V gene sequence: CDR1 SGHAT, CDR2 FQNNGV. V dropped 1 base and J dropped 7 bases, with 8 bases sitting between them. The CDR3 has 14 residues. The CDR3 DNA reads TGTGCCAGCAGCTTAGCAGGAGTAAATTCACCCCTCCACTTT. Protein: CASSLAGVNSPLHF.

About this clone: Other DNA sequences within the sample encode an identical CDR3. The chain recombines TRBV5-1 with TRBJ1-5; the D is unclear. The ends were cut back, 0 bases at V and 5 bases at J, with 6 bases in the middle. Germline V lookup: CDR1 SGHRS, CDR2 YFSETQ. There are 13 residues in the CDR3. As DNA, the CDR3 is TGCGCCAGCAGCTTGGACGTAGATCAGCCCCAGCATTTT. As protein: CASSLDVDQPQHF. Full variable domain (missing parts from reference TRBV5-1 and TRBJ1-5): KAGVTQTPRYLIKTRGQQVTLSCSPISGHRSVSWYQQTPGQGLQFLFEYFSETQRNKGNFPGRFSGRQFSNSRSEMNVSTLELGDSALYLCASSLDVDQPQHFGDGTRLSIL.

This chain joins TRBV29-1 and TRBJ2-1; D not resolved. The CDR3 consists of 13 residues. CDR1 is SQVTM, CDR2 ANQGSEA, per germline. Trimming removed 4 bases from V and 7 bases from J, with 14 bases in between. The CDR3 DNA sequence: TGCAGCGTTGCTCATCGACATCTGAATGAGCAGTTCTTC. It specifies CSVAHRHLNEQFF.

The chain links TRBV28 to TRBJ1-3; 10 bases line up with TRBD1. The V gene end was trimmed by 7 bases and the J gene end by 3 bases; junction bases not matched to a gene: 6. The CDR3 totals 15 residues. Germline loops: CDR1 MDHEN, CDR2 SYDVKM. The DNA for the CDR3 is TGTGCCAGCATTCGGGACAGGGGTTTTGGAAACACCATATATTTT. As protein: CASIRDRGFGNTIYF.

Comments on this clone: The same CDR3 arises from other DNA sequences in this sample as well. CDR3 DNA: TGTGCCAGCAGTTTGAGCCGCAATTCCTACGAGCAGTACTTC. Translation: CASSLSRNSYEQYF. The chain couples TRBV27 to TRBJ2-7; D gene unclear. Germline CDR1 reads MNHEY; CDR2 reads SMNVEV (reference sequence). The CDR3 sequence is 14 residues long. The V end lost 3 bases, the J end lost 1 base, and 10 bases lay between the germline ends.

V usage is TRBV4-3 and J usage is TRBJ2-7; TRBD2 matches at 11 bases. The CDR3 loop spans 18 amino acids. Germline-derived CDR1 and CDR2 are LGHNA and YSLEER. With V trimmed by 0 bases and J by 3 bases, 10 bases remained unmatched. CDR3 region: CASSQDSTSGSGGYEQYF. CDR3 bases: TGCGCCAGCAGCCAAGATAGTACTAGCGGGAGTGGGGGCTACGAGCAGTACTTC.

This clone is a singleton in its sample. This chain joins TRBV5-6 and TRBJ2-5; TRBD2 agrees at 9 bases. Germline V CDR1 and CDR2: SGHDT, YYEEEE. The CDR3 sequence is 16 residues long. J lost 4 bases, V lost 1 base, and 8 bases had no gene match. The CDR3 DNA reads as TGTGCCAGCAGCTTGATCAGGGGACTAGCTGTAGAGACCCAGTACTTC. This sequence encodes CASSLIRGLAVETQYF.

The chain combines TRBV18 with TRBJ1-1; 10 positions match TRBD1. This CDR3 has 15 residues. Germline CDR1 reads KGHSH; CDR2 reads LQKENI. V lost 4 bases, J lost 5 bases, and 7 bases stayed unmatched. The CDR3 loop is CASSQTGQGTTEAFF. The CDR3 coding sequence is TGTGCCAGCTCACAAACGGGACAGGGGACAACTGAAGCTTTCTTT.

CDR3 sequence reads: CARASGRYNEQFF. The CDR3 DNA is TGTGCCAGAGCTAGCGGGCGCTACAATGAGCAGTTCTTC. The V gene is TRBV2, the J gene TRBJ2-1, with TRBD2 matching 8 bases. This CDR3 is built from 13 residues. V shed 9 bases, J shed 3 bases, and the junction held 4 bases outside the gene matches. Germline V CDR1 and CDR2: SNHLY, FYNNEI.

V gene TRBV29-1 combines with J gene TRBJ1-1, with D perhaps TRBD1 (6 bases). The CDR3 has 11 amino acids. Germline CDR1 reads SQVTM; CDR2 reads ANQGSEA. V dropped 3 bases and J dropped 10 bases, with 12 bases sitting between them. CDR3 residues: CSVDLGQAAFF. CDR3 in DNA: TGCAGCGTTGACCTGGGACAAGCAGCTTTCTTT.

CDR3 nucleotides: TGCGCCAGCAGTGACTTATCAAACACTGAAGCTTTCTTT. This gives the protein CASSDLSNTEAFF. V usage is TRBV10-1 and J usage is TRBJ1-1; D remains ambiguous. V lost 3 bases, J lost 2 bases, and 7 bases lay in between. CDR3 size: 13 residues. Germline CDR1 reads WNHNN; CDR2 reads SYGVQD (reference sequence).

The DNA of the CDR3 is TGTGCCAGCAGCAAAGCGCTAACAGGTAAGTCTAGCAATCAGCCCCAGCATTTT. Its protein is CASSKALTGKSSNQPQHF. This chain links TRBV21-1 with TRBJ1-5; the D call of TRBD1 is as the table states it, not checked on the DNA. TRBV21-1 constitutes a pseudogene. The CDR3 covers 18 residues.

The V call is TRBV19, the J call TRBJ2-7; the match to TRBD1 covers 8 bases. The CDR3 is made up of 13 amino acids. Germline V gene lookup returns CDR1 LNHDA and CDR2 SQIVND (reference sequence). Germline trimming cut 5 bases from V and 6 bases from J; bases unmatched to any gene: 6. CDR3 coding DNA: TGTGCCAGTAGTTTGGACAGGGAGGCCGAGCAGTACTTC. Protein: CASSLDREAEQYF.

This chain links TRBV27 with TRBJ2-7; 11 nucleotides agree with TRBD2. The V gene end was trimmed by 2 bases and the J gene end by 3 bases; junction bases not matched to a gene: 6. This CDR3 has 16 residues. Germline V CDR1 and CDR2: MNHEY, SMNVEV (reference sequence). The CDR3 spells CASSLLAGGLYYEQYF. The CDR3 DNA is TGTGCCAGCAGTTTACTAGCGGGAGGATTATACTACGAGCAGTACTTC.

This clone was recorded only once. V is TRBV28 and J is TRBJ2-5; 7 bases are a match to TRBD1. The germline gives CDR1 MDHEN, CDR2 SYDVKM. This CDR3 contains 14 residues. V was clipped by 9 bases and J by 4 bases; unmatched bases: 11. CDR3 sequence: CASWGQSFRETQYF. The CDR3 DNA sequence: TGTGCCAGTTGGGGACAGTCCTTCCGAGAGACCCAGTACTTC.

CDR3 sequence: CASSPGGAIYEQYF. In DNA form, the CDR3 reads TGCGCCAGCAGTCCAGGGGGGGCAATTTACGAGCAGTACTTC. V usage is TRBV4-3 and J usage is TRBJ2-7; D is possibly TRBD1 or TRBD2 (7 bases each). In germline, CDR1 is LGHNA, CDR2 YSLEER. Trimming took off 6 bases at V and 4 bases at J, with 16 bases between the two ends. The CDR3 sequence is 14 residues long.

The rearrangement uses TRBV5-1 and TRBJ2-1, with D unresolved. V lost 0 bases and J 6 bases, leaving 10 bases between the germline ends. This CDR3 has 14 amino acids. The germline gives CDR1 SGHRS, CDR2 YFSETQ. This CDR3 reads CASSLEGSRNEQFF. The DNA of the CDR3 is TGCGCCAGCAGCTTGGAAGGCTCGCGCAATGAGCAGTTCTTC.

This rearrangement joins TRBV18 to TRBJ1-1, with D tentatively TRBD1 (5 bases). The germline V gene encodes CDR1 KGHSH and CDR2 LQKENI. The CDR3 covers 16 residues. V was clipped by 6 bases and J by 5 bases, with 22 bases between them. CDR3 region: CASSVLRGRGNTEAFF. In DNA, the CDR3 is TGTGCCAGCTCCGTTCTCCGGGGGAGAGGTAATACTGAAGCTTTCTTT.

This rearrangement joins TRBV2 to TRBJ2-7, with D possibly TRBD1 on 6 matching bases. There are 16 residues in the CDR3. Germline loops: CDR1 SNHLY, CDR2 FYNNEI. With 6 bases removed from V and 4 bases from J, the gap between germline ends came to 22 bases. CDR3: CASRPTTGTPLYEQYF. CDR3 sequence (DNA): TGTGCCAGCAGGCCAACAACTGGGACACCGTTATACGAGCAGTACTTC.